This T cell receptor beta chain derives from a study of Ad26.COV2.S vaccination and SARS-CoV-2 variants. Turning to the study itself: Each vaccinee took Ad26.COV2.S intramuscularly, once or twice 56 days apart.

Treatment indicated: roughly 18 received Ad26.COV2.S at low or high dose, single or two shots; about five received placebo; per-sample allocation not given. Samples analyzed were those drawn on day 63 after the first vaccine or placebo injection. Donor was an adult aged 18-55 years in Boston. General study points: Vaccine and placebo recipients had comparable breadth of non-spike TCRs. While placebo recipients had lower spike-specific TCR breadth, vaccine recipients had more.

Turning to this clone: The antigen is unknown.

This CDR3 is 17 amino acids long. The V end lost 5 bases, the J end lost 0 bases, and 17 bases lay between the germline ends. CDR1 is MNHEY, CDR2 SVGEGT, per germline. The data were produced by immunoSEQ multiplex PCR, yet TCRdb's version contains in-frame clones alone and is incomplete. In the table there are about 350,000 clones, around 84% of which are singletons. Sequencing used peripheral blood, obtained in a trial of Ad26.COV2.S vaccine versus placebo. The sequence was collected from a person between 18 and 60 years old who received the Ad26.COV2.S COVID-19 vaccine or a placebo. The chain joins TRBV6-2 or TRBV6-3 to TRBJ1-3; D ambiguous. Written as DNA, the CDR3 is TGTGCCAGCAGTCCCAGAAGGTCCACGATCTCTGGAAACACCATATATTTT. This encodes CASSPRRSTISGNTIYF.